The subject of this entry is one TCR beta chain. TEMRA cells were FACS-enriched, while CD8+ and CD4+ T cells were negatively isolated. V lost 1 base to trimming and J lost 7 bases, with 14 bases between them. CDR1 is LGHDT, CDR2 YNNKEL, per germline (reference sequence). The CDR3 extends over 15 amino acids. cDNA came from about 0.46 to 1 ug RNA primed by random hexamers. By means of immunoSEQ multiplex PCR, TCR beta CDR3 spanning 54 Vbeta and 13 Jbeta underwent amplification. TCRdb independently ran MiXCR on the immunoSEQ multiplex PCR reads; one entry per CDR3 protein. The sample lists about 130,000 distinct CDR3 sequences; nearly 95% were seen once. The source of the sample is a study of CD8 T cells in Susac syndrome.

The sequenced material came from CD4+ T cells from PBMCs. This sequence joins TRBV3-1 and TRBJ1-5, with D uncertain. The origin of this receptor is a human donor in good health. The CDR3 bases are TGTGCCAGCAGCCAAGGTGGTGCGGGAAGGCAGCCCCAGCATTTT. Translated: CASSQGGAGRQPQHF.